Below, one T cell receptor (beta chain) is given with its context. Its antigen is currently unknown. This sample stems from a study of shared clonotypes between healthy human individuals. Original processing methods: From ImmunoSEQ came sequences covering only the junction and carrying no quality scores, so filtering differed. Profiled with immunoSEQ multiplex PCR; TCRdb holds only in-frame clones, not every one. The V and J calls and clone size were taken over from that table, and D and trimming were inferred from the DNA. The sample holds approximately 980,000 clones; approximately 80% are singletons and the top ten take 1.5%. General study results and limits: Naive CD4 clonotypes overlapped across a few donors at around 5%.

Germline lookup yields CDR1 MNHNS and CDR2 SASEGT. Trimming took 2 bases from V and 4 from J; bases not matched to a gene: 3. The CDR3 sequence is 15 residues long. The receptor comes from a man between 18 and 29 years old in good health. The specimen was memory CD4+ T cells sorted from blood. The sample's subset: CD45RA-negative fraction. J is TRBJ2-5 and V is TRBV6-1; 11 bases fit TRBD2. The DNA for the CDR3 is TGTGCCAGCAGTGAAACTAGCGGGGGCCCAGAGACCCAGTACTTC. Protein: CASSETSGGPETQYF.